The entry below describes one T cell receptor (beta chain). Its antigen is undetermined. The CDR3 is 14 amino acids. Germline lookup yields CDR1 KGHSH and CDR2 LQKENI. Trimming shortened V by 2 bases and J by 8 bases, and 13 bases separated the two germline ends. This entry is derived from a study of OX40 agonist ivuxolimab in advanced cancers. Study context: Partial responses were achieved by three patients: one hepatocellular carcinoma, two cutaneous melanoma. Regarding the study as a whole: Blood T cells, both CD4+ and CD8+, expanded clonally by week 6 at 0.1 to 3.0 mg/kg. Normalized T-cell clonal expansion was also low in a subset of nonresponders. Among patients with partial responses at 0.1-3.0 mg/kg, clonal expansion was among the lowest.

TCRdb's copy holds only in-frame clones and misses some; the assay was immunoSEQ multiplex PCR. The top ten hold about 1% of the sample, which has more than 65,000 clones, about 85% seen once. The chain recombines TRBV18 with TRBJ1-3, with D possibly matching TRBD1 (5 bases). The sample consisted of CD4+ or CD8+ T cells sorted from blood, taken in a trial of the OX40 agonist ivuxolimab. The receptor's source is an adult with an advanced solid tumor such as melanoma, head and neck, liver or kidney cancer. CDR3 protein: CASSPVPDSHTIYF. The CDR3 nucleotides are TGTGCCAGCTCACCAGTCCCCGACAGCCACACCATATATTTT.